This TCR beta chain appears in the sequencing data of a study of shared clonotypes between healthy human individuals. Generated by immunoSEQ multiplex PCR, the TCRdb table keeps only in-frame clones and is missing some. Seen here are around 300,000 clones, 80% to 90% observed once, and the top ten hold roughly 17%. Study-wide results and limits: Some naive CD4 clonotypes, roughly 4.7%, turned up in common across a few donors.

Germline lookup yields CDR1 SGHRS and CDR2 YFSETQ. V lost 2 bases, J lost 4 bases, and 11 bases lay in between. The CDR3 sequence is 14 residues long. Turning to this clone: No antigen is known for it.

Sequences were obtained from memory CD8+ T cells sorted from blood. Specified subset: CD45RO+ cells pooled with CCR7-negative TemRA cells. This TCR was recovered from a man aged 18 to 29 in good health. The J gene is TRBJ2-3, the V gene TRBV5-1, with D unclear. The CDR3 DNA follows: TGCGCCAGCAGCTTAGCAGACTTTGCAGATACGCAGTATTTT. Amino acid sequence: CASSLADFADTQYF.